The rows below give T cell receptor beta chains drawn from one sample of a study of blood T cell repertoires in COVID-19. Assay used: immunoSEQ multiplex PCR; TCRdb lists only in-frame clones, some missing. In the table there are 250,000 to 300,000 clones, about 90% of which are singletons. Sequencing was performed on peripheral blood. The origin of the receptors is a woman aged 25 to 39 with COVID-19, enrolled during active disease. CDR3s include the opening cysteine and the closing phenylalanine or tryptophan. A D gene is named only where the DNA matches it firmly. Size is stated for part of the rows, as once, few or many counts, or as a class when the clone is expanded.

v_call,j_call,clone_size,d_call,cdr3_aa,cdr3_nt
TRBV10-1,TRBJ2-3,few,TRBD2,CASSRSSGSGTDTQYF,TGCGCCAGCAGTCGGTCTAGCGGGAGTGGGACAGATACGCAGTATTTT
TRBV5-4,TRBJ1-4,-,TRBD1,CASSGTVHNEKLFF,TGTGCCAGCAGCGGGACAGTGCATAATGAAAAACTGTTTTTT
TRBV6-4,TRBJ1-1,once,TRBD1,CASARDRGTTEAFF,TGTGCCAGCGCTCGTGACAGGGGCACCACTGAAGCTTTCTTT
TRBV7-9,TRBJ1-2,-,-,CASTYGRGQNYGYTF,TGTGCCAGCACCTATGGGCGGGGCCAGAACTATGGCTACACCTTC
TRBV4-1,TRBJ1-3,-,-,CASSQPRSVGNTIYF,TGCGCCAGCAGCCAACCCAGGTCAGTCGGAAACACCATATATTTT
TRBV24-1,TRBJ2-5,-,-,CATSDFLRGQETQYF,TGTGCCACCAGTGATTTTCTTCGGGGCCAAGAGACCCAGTACTTC
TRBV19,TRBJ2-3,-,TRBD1,CASSIDRVTDTQYF,TGTGCCAGTAGTATTGACAGGGTCACAGATACGCAGTATTTT
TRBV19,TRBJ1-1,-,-,CASSIKGGGTEAFF,TGTGCCAGTAGTATTAAGGGCGGGGGCACTGAAGCTTTCTTT
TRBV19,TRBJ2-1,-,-,CASSTPGRLSYNEQFF,TGTGCCAGTAGTACCCCTGGGAGGTTATCCTACAATGAGCAGTTCTTC
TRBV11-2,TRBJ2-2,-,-,CASSSAGQTNTGELFF,TGTGCCAGCAGCTCCGCGGGACAGACGAACACCGGGGAGCTGTTTTTT
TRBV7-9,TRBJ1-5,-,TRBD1,CASSRTGTLGNQPQHF,TGTGCCAGCAGCAGGACAGGGACTTTGGGCAATCAGCCCCAGCATTTT
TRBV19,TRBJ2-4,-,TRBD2,CASRGAGGVAKNIQYF,TGTGCCTCTAGGGGAGCGGGAGGGGTAGCCAAAAACATTCAGTACTTC
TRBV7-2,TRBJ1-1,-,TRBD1,CASSGTGDTEAFF,TGTGCCAGCAGCGGGACAGGGGACACTGAAGCTTTCTTT
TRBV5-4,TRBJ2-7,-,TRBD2,CASSLGGTSGVVYEQYF,TGTGCCAGCAGCTTGGGTGGGACTAGCGGAGTTGTCTACGAGCAGTACTTC
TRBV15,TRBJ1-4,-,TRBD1,CATSQGVTTNEKLFF,TGTGCCACCAGCCAGGGGGTCACAACTAATGAAAAACTGTTTTTT
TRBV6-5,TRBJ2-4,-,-,CASSYGRTVAKNIQYF,TGTGCCAGCAGTTACGGTCGTACAGTAGCCAAAAACATTCAGTACTTC
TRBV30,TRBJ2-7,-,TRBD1,CAWSPYTGGYEQYF,TGTGCCTGGAGCCCATACACAGGGGGATACGAGCAGTACTTC
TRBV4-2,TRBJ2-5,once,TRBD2,CASSPGLAGEETQYF,TGTGCCAGCAGCCCGGGACTAGCGGGGGAAGAGACCCAGTACTTC
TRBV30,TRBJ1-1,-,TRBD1,CAWSGGTGAGTEAFF,TGTGCCTGGAGTGGGGGTACAGGGGCGGGCACTGAAGCTTTCTTT
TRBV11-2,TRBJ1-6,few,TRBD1,CASSSDRGGPSPLHF,TGTGCCAGCAGCTCTGACAGGGGCGGACCTTCACCCCTCCACTTT
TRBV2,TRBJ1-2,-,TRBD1,CASRWTGSDGYTF,TGTGCCAGCAGGTGGACAGGTTCTGATGGCTACACCTTC
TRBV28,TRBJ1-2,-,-,CASSPTGRDGYTF,TGTGCCAGCAGTCCGACCGGGAGAGATGGCTACACCTTC
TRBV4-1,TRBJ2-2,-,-,CASSQDIERSNTGELFF,TGCGCCAGCAGCCAAGATATCGAGCGCTCGAACACCGGGGAGCTGTTTTTT
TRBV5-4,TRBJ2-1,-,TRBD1,CASRGQSSYNEQFF,TGTGCCAGCAGGGGACAGAGCTCCTACAATGAGCAGTTCTTC
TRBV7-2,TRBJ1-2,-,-,CASSLERRDGYTF,TGTGCCAGCAGCTTAGAACGGAGGGATGGCTACACCTTC
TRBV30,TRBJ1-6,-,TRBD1,CAWKAWDRGLTNSPLHF,TGTGCCTGGAAGGCGTGGGACAGGGGACTGACCAATTCACCCCTCCACTTT
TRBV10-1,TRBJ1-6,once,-,CASSESVGGDSPLHF,TGCGCCAGCAGTGAGTCGGTGGGGGGTGATTCACCCCTCCACTTT
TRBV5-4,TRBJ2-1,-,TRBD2,CASSLVASGSHEQFF,TGTGCCAGCAGCTTGGTGGCTAGCGGGAGTCATGAGCAGTTCTTC
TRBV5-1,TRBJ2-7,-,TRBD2,CASSFGLAAFSSYEQYF,TGCGCCAGCAGCTTCGGTCTAGCGGCCTTCAGCTCCTACGAGCAGTACTTC
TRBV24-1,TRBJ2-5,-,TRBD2,CATSETGTSYETQYF,TGTGCCACCAGTGAAACCGGGACTAGCTATGAGACCCAGTACTTC
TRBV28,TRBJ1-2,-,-,CASRSGQNYGYTF,TGTGCCAGCAGGTCAGGACAGAACTATGGCTACACCTTC